Listed below are T cell receptor beta chains from one sample, sequenced in a study of cytomegalovirus exposure and HLA in healthy donors. The table came from immunoSEQ multiplex PCR; TCRdb's copy has only in-frame clones and leaves some out. This table holds around 100,000 clones, approximately 70% found once. Sequencing input: PBMCs. The receptor set was obtained from a man aged 30-40 years in good health and CMV-seropositive. Each CDR3 is given with its conserved first and last residue. D genes are given only for firm matches. Only part of the rows carry a size: once, few, many, or a class if the clone is expanded.

J,size,D,V,DNA,CDR3
TRBJ2-4,NA,TRBD2,TRBV7-2,TGTGCCAGCACTACTAGCGGGAGGGTCAAAAACATTCAGTACTTC,CASTTSGRVKNIQYF
TRBJ2-1,NA,TRBD2,TRBV19,TGTGCCAGTAGTGCTAGCGGGAACTACAATGAGCAGTTCTTC,CASSASGNYNEQFF
TRBJ2-7,NA,NA,TRBV18,TGTGCCAGCTCACCCTCGGAACAGAAATACGAGCAGTACTTC,CASSPSEQKYEQYF
TRBJ2-5,NA,TRBD2,TRBV9,TGTGCCAGCAGCGTCCGACTAGCGGGGAGCGAGACCCAGTACTTC,CASSVRLAGSETQYF
TRBJ1-3,NA,NA,TRBV15,TGTGCCACCAGCAGAGGCGTCTCTGGAAACACCATATATTTT,CATSRGVSGNTIYF
TRBJ1-2,few,NA,TRBV27,TGTGCCAGCAGGGCCGCTCCGGGGAGCTATGGCTACACCTTC,CASRAAPGSYGYTF
TRBJ2-3,few,NA,TRBV21-1,TGTGCCAGCAGCAAAGAGGGGGTTAGCGGGAGGTTTAGCACAGATACGCAGTATTTT,CASSKEGVSGRFSTDTQYF
TRBJ2-1,NA,TRBD2,TRBV9,TGTGCCAGCAGCACCACACTAGCGGGAGCCCTCTCCTACAATGAGCAGTTCTTC,CASSTTLAGALSYNEQFF
TRBJ2-3,NA,TRBD2,TRBV7-2,TGTGCCAGCAGCTTAGGGGCTAGCGGGGGGGCCCTATTCACAGATACGCAGTATTTT,CASSLGASGGALFTDTQYF
TRBJ2-3,NA,NA,TRBV10-1,TGCGCCAGCAGTGAAGGGGTTCAGTTCACAGATACGCAGTATTTT,CASSEGVQFTDTQYF
TRBJ1-5,NA,TRBD1,TRBV27,TGTGCCAGCAGTTTGACAGGGCTTAATCAGCCCCAGCATTTT,CASSLTGLNQPQHF
TRBJ1-2,once,NA,TRBV29-1,TGCAGCGTTCAGCAGGGCAGTGGCTACACCTTC,CSVQQGSGYTF
TRBJ1-1,few,NA,TRBV30,TGTGCCTGGAGTGTTGGGCTGAACACTGAAGCTTTCTTT,CAWSVGLNTEAFF
TRBJ1-5,NA,TRBD1,TRBV9,TGTGCCAGCAGCCTAGAGGTAGGGGGCGAAGGGGATCAGCCCCAGCATTTT,CASSLEVGGEGDQPQHF
TRBJ2-1,NA,NA,TRBV19,TGTGCCAGTGGGGGACGTGGACAGTTCCCGTACAATGAGCAGTTCTTC,CASGGRGQFPYNEQFF
TRBJ2-7,NA,NA,TRBV19,TGTGCCAGTAGTATAGCAGGGGACGCCTACGAGCAGTACTTC,CASSIAGDAYEQYF
TRBJ1-2,once,NA,TRBV5-6,TGTGCCAGCAGCGCCTCGCGAGGCTATGGCTACACCTTC,CASSASRGYGYTF
TRBJ1-2,NA,NA,TRBV14,TGTGCCAGCAGCCAAGGAATTTTCGGCGGTAACTATGGCTACACCTTC,CASSQGIFGGNYGYTF
TRBJ2-6,NA,NA,TRBV28,TGTGCCAGCAGGAGCTCTGGGGCCAACGTCCTGACTTTC,CASRSSGANVLTF
TRBJ2-7,NA,NA,TRBV11-3,TGTGCCAGCAGCTTAGCGGCGGGCCCTACCTACGAGCAGTACTTC,CASSLAAGPTYEQYF
TRBJ2-4,NA,NA,TRBV9,TGTGCCAGCAGCGTCGGACAGACCAACATTCAGTACTTC,CASSVGQTNIQYF
TRBJ2-3,NA,NA,TRBV4-1,TGCGCCAGCAGCCGTGGACAGTCCGATACGCAGTATTTT,CASSRGQSDTQYF
TRBJ2-1,NA,TRBD2,TRBV29-1,TGCAGCGCCGGACTAGCGCTCAATGAGCAGTTCTTC,CSAGLALNEQFF
TRBJ2-3,NA,NA,TRBV12-5,TGTGCTAGTGGCTTGGGGCGGGGGCTCACAGATACGCAGTATTTT,CASGLGRGLTDTQYF
TRBJ2-7,NA,NA,TRBV6-1,TGTGCCAGCAGAGGGGTTTACTACGAGCAGTACTTC,CASRGVYYEQYF
TRBJ1-5,NA,TRBD1,TRBV28,TGTGCCAGCAGGGAACAGGGGTTTGGCGTTAGCAATCAGCCCCAGCATTTT,CASREQGFGVSNQPQHF
TRBJ2-3,once,TRBD1,TRBV2,TGTGCCAGCAGTGAAGTAGCCCGGACAGGGTATTTT,CASSEVARTGYF
TRBJ2-3,NA,TRBD2,TRBV5-1,TGCGCCAGCAGCTACGGACTAGCGGGCTTCACAGATACGCAGTATTTT,CASSYGLAGFTDTQYF
TRBJ1-2,few,NA,TRBV6-1,TGTGCCAGCAGTGGGGTTGGGGCAGGCTCCGGGGGTTATGGCTACACCTTC,CASSGVGAGSGGYGYTF
TRBJ2-7,once,NA,TRBV10-3,TGTGCCATCAGTCCCCGAGGGATGGGCTACGAGCAGTACTTC,CAISPRGMGYEQYF
TRBJ1-1,NA,NA,TRBV30,TGTGCCTTGTCAGGACAGTTGAACACTGAAGCTTTCTTT,CALSGQLNTEAFF
TRBJ2-1,NA,TRBD2,TRBV4-1,TGCGCCAGCAGCCAAGAGCCCGGGACTAGCGGGAGGAGGGCGGAGCAGTTCTTC,CASSQEPGTSGRRAEQFF
TRBJ1-1,NA,NA,TRBV11-3,TGTGCCAGCCGCCGGGACTCGTCCACTGAAGCTTTCTTT,CASRRDSSTEAFF
TRBJ1-1,NA,TRBD1,TRBV28,TGTGCCGGCAGTTCCTCCGGACAGGGCGGTACTGAAGCTTTCTTT,CAGSSSGQGGTEAFF
TRBJ2-3,NA,NA,TRBV25-1,TGTGCCAGCAGTGAATATAACTCGGCAGGGTTGGGTACAGATACGCAGTATTTT,CASSEYNSAGLGTDTQYF
TRBJ1-2,few,NA,TRBV30,TGTGCCTGGAGTTTTCTAGTCCTACAACAAAAACAGGGTTTGTGTTCTTGTGGCTACACCTTC,CAWSFLVLQQKQGLCSCGYTF
TRBJ1-6,NA,NA,TRBV19,TGTGCCAGTAGTACAAGCACAGGGTATAATTCACCCCTCCACTTT,CASSTSTGYNSPLHF
TRBJ1-4,few,NA,TRBV6-1,TGTGCCAGCAGTGTCGTCGGGGTTTGGGATGAAAAACTGTTTTTT,CASSVVGVWDEKLFF
TRBJ2-7,NA,NA,TRBV27,TGTGCCAGCAGTTTATCTGGGACTTTCTACGAGCAGTACTTC,CASSLSGTFYEQYF
TRBJ2-1,NA,NA,TRBV5-1,TGCGCCAGCAGCTTGGCCCTTGACAATGAGCAGTTCTTC,CASSLALDNEQFF
TRBJ2-1,NA,NA,TRBV12-2,TGTGCAAGTCGCTTATTACCCCTCGACAGGGTCAAAACAAACAATGAGCAGTTCTTC,CASRLLPLDRVKTNNEQFF
TRBJ1-2,NA,NA,TRBV11-2,TGTGCCAGCAGCCCGTCTGCGAACTATGGCTACACCTTC,CASSPSANYGYTF
TRBJ2-2,NA,TRBD1,TRBV7-3,TGTGCCAGCAGCTCACCGGGACAGACTACCGGGGAGCTGTTTTTT,CASSSPGQTTGELFF
TRBJ1-1,few,NA,TRBV5-1,TGCGCCAGCAGCATACAGGCTGGGGGCGGAACTGAAGCTTTCTTT,CASSIQAGGGTEAFF
TRBJ1-4,few,NA,TRBV7-9,TGTTCCAGCAGCTTAGCCGGGGAAAAACTGTTTTTT,CSSSLAGEKLFF
TRBJ2-5,once,NA,TRBV19,TGTGCCAGTTCCGCCCAACAAGGGGGAGAGACCCAGTACTTC,CASSAQQGGETQYF
TRBJ1-1,NA,NA,TRBV27,TGTGCCAGCCTTAGGGAGGACACTGAAGCTTTCTTT,CASLREDTEAFF
TRBJ1-2,NA,NA,TRBV5-4,TGTGCCAGCAGCTTACCTACTGGCTACACCTTC,CASSLPTGYTF
TRBJ2-7,NA,NA,TRBV21-1,TGTGCCAGCAGCAAAGCGCGGGACGGTAGCTCCTACGAGCAGTACTTC,CASSKARDGSSYEQYF
TRBJ2-1,NA,NA,TRBV4-1,TGCGCCAGCAGCACGAACAGGATGGGCAATGAGCAGTTCTTC,CASSTNRMGNEQFF